This T cell receptor beta chain was recovered during a study of shared clonotypes between healthy human individuals. Remarks on this clone: Its antigen is not identified. Given a far larger clone just one base away, this is likely a sequencing read error. Other DNA sequences within the sample encode an identical CDR3.

Every donor, a Caucasian adult, lived in Nashville, Tennessee. Some clones are missing from TCRdb's copy, which holds only in-frame ones; the method was immunoSEQ multiplex PCR. The data contain about 450,000 clones, roughly 85% of them seen just once; the ten biggest clones take up approximately 12%. Study outcomes and limitations: An anticipated effect of sequencing depth on clonotype sharing among donors was recognized.

Sequencing was performed on PBMCs. This receptor was taken from a middle-aged woman in good health. Some clones in this sample may be carry-over from other donors' samples.

The CDR3, as DNA: TGCGCCAGTTCAGCGGAGATCTCCTACGAGCAGTACTTC. Encoded protein: CASSAEISYEQYF. This chain connects TRBV5-1 to TRBJ2-5; TRBD2 is a possible D gene (5 bases). Near its end, the DNA agrees better with TRBJ2-7, so the J call may be wrong. Germline assignment: CDR1 SGHRS and CDR2 YFSETQ. The CDR3 length is 13 residues.